The next 19 T cell receptor beta chains were all read from a single sample in a study of cytomegalovirus exposure and HLA in healthy donors. Measured with immunoSEQ multiplex PCR; TCRdb has only the in-frame clones, and not every one. The table shows approximately 100,000 clones, with approximately 93% occurring only once. Source material: PBMCs. These receptors were taken from a woman aged 25-40 years in good health and CMV-seropositive.

The chain joins TRBV7-8 to TRBJ1-2; D remains unclear. Germline CDR1 reads SGHVS; CDR2 reads FQNEAQ. CDR3 length: 13 amino acids. The V end was cut by 1 base, the J end by 13 bases, with 16 bases between. DNA of the CDR3: TGTGCCAGCAGCTTAGAGAGGTTCGATTCGGTCACCTTC. This codes for CASSLERFDSVTF.

This sequence joins TRBV21-1 and TRBJ2-3; the D call of TRBD2 is as the table states it, not checked on the DNA. TRBV21-1 is assigned pseudogene status. This CDR3 is built from 18 residues. The CDR3 protein is CASSNRTSGSTVTDTQYF. The CDR3 region has the DNA TGTGCCAGCAGCAACCGGACTAGCGGGAGTACTGTCACAGATACGCAGTATTTT.

A remark on this clone: Distinct nucleotide sequences in the sample also encode this CDR3. The chain carries TRBV11-2 and TRBJ2-7, with D perhaps TRBD1 (5 bases). Trimming took 1 base from V and 6 from J, leaving 7 bases between them. The CDR3 runs 12 residues. Germline V gene data show CDR1 as SGHAT and CDR2 as FQNNGV. CDR3: CASSLVGREQYF. The CDR3 nucleotides read TGTGCCAGCAGCTTAGTGGGGCGCGAGCAGTACTTC.

The chain couples TRBV18 to TRBJ2-7; 12 nucleotides agree with TRBD2. This CDR3 comprises 17 residues. Germline V gene lookup returns CDR1 KGHSH and CDR2 LQKENI. With 3 bases clipped from V and 4 bases from J, the junction kept 10 bases outside the gene matches. The CDR3, as DNA: TGTGCCAGCTCACCCTCCCTAGCGGGAGGGCCGGGTTACGAGCAGTACTTC. Its protein product is CASSPSLAGGPGYEQYF.

The chain links TRBV4-3 to TRBJ2-7, with 14 bases aligning to TRBD2. Germline trimming cut 0 bases from V and 9 bases from J; bases unmatched to any gene: 7. This CDR3 is built from 16 residues. Germline-derived CDR1 and CDR2 are LGHNA and YSLEER. CDR3 amino acids: CASSQEKGLAGAGQYF. The CDR3 DNA sequence: TGCGCCAGCAGCCAAGAAAAGGGACTAGCGGGAGCTGGGCAGTACTTC.

This chain joins TRBV11-2 and TRBJ2-7; TRBD1 might be the D (7 bases). V lost 3 bases to trimming and J lost 1 base, with 16 bases between them. Germline CDR1 reads SGHAT; CDR2 reads FQNNGV. The CDR3 is made up of 16 amino acids. CDR3: CASSFGGPGGSYEQYF. CDR3 nucleotide sequence: TGTGCCAGCAGCTTTGGGGGGCCAGGGGGGTCCTACGAGCAGTACTTC.

The J gene is TRBJ1-5, the V gene TRBV2; D gene unclear. The CDR3 is 13 residues long. The V end was cut by 5 bases, the J end by 4 bases, with 9 bases between. Germline V lookup: CDR1 SNHLY, CDR2 FYNNEI. The CDR3 sequence: CASSPKRNQPQHF. In nucleotides, the CDR3 is TGTGCCAGCAGTCCGAAGCGTAATCAGCCCCAGCATTTT.

This clone was seen just once. CDR3 sequence: CSDVRLETGAPYEQYF. The DNA for the CDR3 is TGCAGCGACGTTCGGTTGGAGACAGGGGCCCCCTACGAGCAGTACTTC. The chain carries TRBV29-1 and TRBJ2-7, with 8 bases lining up with TRBD1. The CDR3 runs 16 residues. Trimming took 7 bases from V and 2 from J; bases not matched to a gene: 16. Germline assignment: CDR1 SQVTM and CDR2 ANQGSEA.

The CDR3 DNA reads as TGTGCCAGTAGTCAAGGGACAGCTAGCAATCAGCCCCAGCATTTT. Amino acid sequence: CASSQGTASNQPQHF. V usage is TRBV19 and J usage is TRBJ1-5, with 7 bases matching TRBD1. V shed 5 bases, J shed 0 bases, and the junction held 4 bases outside the gene matches. CDR3 length equals 15 residues. From germline, CDR1 is LNHDA and CDR2 SQIVND (reference sequence).

The J gene is TRBJ2-6, the V gene TRBV7-9, with 10 positions matching TRBD2. This CDR3 is built from 17 residues. Germline CDR1 SEHNR, CDR2 FQNEAQ (reference sequence). With V trimmed by 5 bases and J by 0 bases, 4 bases remained unmatched. CDR3 amino acids: CASSLGLADSGANVLTF. CDR3 DNA sequence: TGTGCCAGCAGCCTAGGACTAGCGGACTCTGGGGCCAACGTCCTGACTTTC.

The chain carries TRBV9 and TRBJ1-3; unclear D gene. Trimming stripped 0 bases from V and 4 bases from J, with 11 bases between. From germline, CDR1 is SGDLS and CDR2 YYNGEE. CDR3 length: 15 residues. CDR3 nucleotide sequence: TGTGCCAGCAGCGTAGGTCACAGAGAAGGAAACACCATATATTTT. Its protein is CASSVGHREGNTIYF.

This clone was seen a single time. The chain couples TRBV7-3 to TRBJ2-2; TRBD2 aligns across 8 bases. After removal of 4 bases from V and 4 bases from J, the junction contained 17 bases not matched to a gene. The CDR3 loop spans 19 amino acids. Germline CDR1 and CDR2: SGHTA and FQGTGA. CDR3 region: CASSSTPRGGPSGTGELFF. CDR3 nucleotides: TGTGCCAGCAGCTCAACCCCTCGGGGGGGTCCCTCGGGCACCGGGGAGCTGTTTTTT.

This chain uses TRBV2 with TRBJ1-5; D is uncertain. The CDR3 extends over 13 amino acids. V lost 1 base and J 7 bases, leaving 8 bases between the germline ends. Germline V gives CDR1 SNHLY, CDR2 FYNNEI. In DNA, the CDR3 is TGTGCCAGCAGTGAAGGGCTTTTCCAGCCCCAGCATTTT. Its translation is CASSEGLFQPQHF.

The rearrangement uses TRBV7-2 and TRBJ2-7; D may be TRBD1 (5 bases). Germline V gives CDR1 SGHTA, CDR2 FQGNSA. The germline V and J ends were trimmed by 1 base and 1 base, with 11 bases remaining between them. The CDR3 runs to 15 residues. DNA of the CDR3: TGTGCCAGCAGCTTAGTCAAGACAGAATCCTACGAGCAGTACTTC. Translation gives CASSLVKTESYEQYF.

V is TRBV5-4 and J is TRBJ1-1; possibly TRBD1 for D (5 bases). Trimming left V 4 bases short and J 0 bases short, with 19 bases between. Germline V gene lookup returns CDR1 SGHNT and CDR2 YYREEE (reference sequence). The CDR3 spans 17 residues. For the CDR3, the DNA is TGTGCCAGCAGCAACGACCAGGGCTGGGGCATGAACACTGAAGCTTTCTTT. It codes for CASSNDQGWGMNTEAFF.

The chain joins TRBV5-1 to TRBJ2-5; 8 bases fit TRBD2. V shed 3 bases and J 5 bases; nucleotides not matched to a gene: 9. Germline V lookup: CDR1 SGHRS, CDR2 YFSETQ. The CDR3 is made up of 15 amino acids. DNA of the CDR3: TGCGCCAGCAGCTCCCTTTTCGGGAGGGGTGAGACCCAGTACTTC. Its translation is CASSSLFGRGETQYF. The full variable domain, completed using reference TRBV5-1 and TRBJ2-5, is KAGVTQTPRYLIKTRGQQVTLSCSPISGHRSVSWYQQTPGQGLQFLFEYFSETQRNKGNFPGRFSGRQFSNSRSEMNVSTLELGDSALYLCASSSLFGRGETQYFGPGTRLLVL.

V gene TRBV19 combines with J gene TRBJ2-7, with 7 nucleotides matching TRBD1. CDR3 length: 14 amino acids. CDR1 LNHDA and CDR2 SQIVND come from the germline V gene (reference sequence). J was trimmed by 1 base and V by 9 bases; bases with no gene match: 9. CDR3 sequence (DNA): TGTGCCAGCTCCTATGGGACAGCTTCCTACGAGCAGTACTTC. Translated, it gives CASSYGTASYEQYF.

The chain employs TRBV12-5 and TRBJ2-3, with 9 bases identical to TRBD2. Germline trimming cut 5 bases from V and 4 bases from J; bases unmatched to any gene: 4. The CDR3 is made up of 14 amino acids. CDR1 and CDR2 (germline): LGHNT, FRNRAP. CDR3 DNA: TGTGCTAGTGGTGGCGCGGGAGGGGCAGATACGCAGTATTTT. Its translation: CASGGAGGADTQYF.

This sequence joins TRBV10-3 and TRBJ2-5, with 13 bases lining up with TRBD2. The CDR3 sequence is 15 residues long. V gave up 10 bases and J gave up 5 bases; unmatched junction bases: 10. Germline-derived CDR1 and CDR2 are ENHRY and SYGVKD. In nucleotides, the CDR3 is TGTGCCACCCAACCGACTAGCGGGAGGATTGAGACCCAGTACTTC. Translation: CATQPTSGRIETQYF.